The 20 T cell receptor beta chains reported below all come from one sample, sequenced in a study of Ad26.COV2.S vaccination and SARS-CoV-2 variants. Sequencing was performed with immunoSEQ multiplex PCR; in TCRdb, only in-frame clones are kept and a portion is missing. The sample has over 110,000 clones, roughly 89% seen once. The sample in question was peripheral blood, obtained after recovery from COVID-19. The receptor set was obtained from a human donor who had recovered from COVID-19.

The chain joins TRBV19 to TRBJ2-5, with TRBD2 matching over 12 bases. V shed 5 bases and J 2 bases; nucleotides not matched to a gene: 3. The CDR3 sequence is 15 residues long. The germline V gene has CDR1 LNHDA and CDR2 SQIVND (reference sequence). CDR3 loop: CASSPGLAGQETQYF. DNA of the CDR3: TGTGCCAGTAGTCCAGGACTAGCGGGACAAGAGACCCAGTACTTC.

The CDR3 nucleotides are TGTGCCAGTAGTATTACAATCCGGAGTTTGAACACTGAAGCTTTCTTT. Amino acid sequence: CASSITIRSLNTEAFF. V usage is TRBV19 and J usage is TRBJ1-1; no firm D call. Germline-derived CDR1 and CDR2 are LNHDA and SQIVND (reference sequence). The CDR3 contains 16 residues. V lost 3 bases to trimming and J lost 0 bases, with 14 bases between them.

V usage is TRBV4-3 and J usage is TRBJ1-5, with unresolved D. The CDR3 totals 15 residues. Trimming took 0 bases from V and 7 from J, leaving 13 bases between them. The germline V gene has CDR1 LGHNA and CDR2 YSLEER. CDR3 region: CASSQDVSPRQPQHF. The CDR3 DNA sequence: TGCGCCAGCAGCCAAGACGTCAGCCCTAGACAGCCCCAGCATTTT.

This chain joins TRBV9 and TRBJ2-5; D gene uncertain. V lost 0 bases and J 7 bases, leaving 10 bases between the germline ends. Germline V gene lookup returns CDR1 SGDLS and CDR2 YYNGEE. The CDR3 extends over 13 amino acids. The CDR3 here is CASSVGDRSTQYF. CDR3 bases: TGTGCCAGCAGCGTAGGCGACCGCTCGACCCAGTACTTC.

The chain links TRBV6-2 or TRBV6-3 to TRBJ2-7, with D possibly matching TRBD1 (7 bases). V gave up 6 bases and J gave up 2 bases, with 20 bases separating them. The CDR3 runs 16 residues. Germline CDR1 and CDR2: MNHEY and SVGEGT. In DNA, the CDR3 is TGTGCCAGCAGCCTACCCTCGGCAGGGGGGCCCTACGAGCAGTACTTC. Encoded protein: CASSLPSAGGPYEQYF.

The CDR3 loop is CASSLFGPRETQYF. CDR3 bases: TGTGCCAGCAGCTTATTCGGGCCGAGGGAGACCCAGTACTTC. The V gene is TRBV7-2, the J gene TRBJ2-5; D is unclear. The V end was cut by 2 bases, the J end by 5 bases, with 12 bases between. The CDR3 extends over 14 amino acids. Germline assignment: CDR1 SGHTA and CDR2 FQGNSA.

This rearrangement joins TRBV10-1 to TRBJ2-2; D perhaps matches TRBD1 (5 bases). The CDR3 has 12 residues. Trimming shortened V by 2 bases and J by 7 bases, and 5 bases separated the two germline ends. Germline CDR1 is WNHNN and CDR2 is SYGVQD (reference sequence). This CDR3 is CASSERGGELFF. DNA for the CDR3: TGCGCCAGCAGTGAGAGGGGCGGGGAGCTGTTTTTT.

The rearrangement links TRBV6-5 to TRBJ2-7, with 9 bases identical to TRBD1. V trimming: 5 bases; J trimming: 5 bases; junction bases outside the gene matches: 7. CDR3 length: 14 residues. Per germline, CDR1 MNHEY and CDR2 SVGAGI. CDR3 in DNA: TGTGCCAGCAGTCCCGGGACAGGGAGTGACGAGCAGTACTTC. Translated: CASSPGTGSDEQYF.

This clone was found a few times. As DNA, the CDR3 is TGTGCCAGCAGTTTGCGGACTAGCGGGGAAGATACGCAGTATTTT. Amino acids: CASSLRTSGEDTQYF. The chain couples TRBV27 to TRBJ2-3, with 12 bases identical to TRBD2. V was clipped by 3 bases and J by 5 bases; unmatched bases: 3. The CDR3 consists of 15 residues. The germline gives CDR1 MNHEY, CDR2 SMNVEV (reference sequence).

The chain uses TRBV7-6 and TRBJ2-1, with a tentative D call TRBD2 (6 bases). Trimming took off 1 base at V and 2 bases at J, with 12 bases between the two ends. The germline V gene has CDR1 SGHVS and CDR2 FNYEAQ. The CDR3 runs 16 residues. The CDR3, as DNA: TGTGCCAGCAGCTTAGTCCAAGGGGAGGCCTACAATGAGCAGTTCTTC. This gives the protein CASSLVQGEAYNEQFF. Full variable domain (missing parts from reference TRBV7-6 and TRBJ2-1): GAGVSQSPRYKVTKRGQDVALRCDPISGHVSLYWYRQALGQGPEFLTYFNYEAQQDKSGLPNDRFSAERPEGSISTLTIQRTEQRDSAMYRCASSLVQGEAYNEQFFGPGTRLTVL.

This clone was picked up a small number of times. The chain uses TRBV12-5 and TRBJ1-6; weak D call: TRBD1 (5 bases). Trimming left V 1 base short and J 6 bases short, with 7 bases between. This CDR3 has 14 residues. Germline V CDR1 and CDR2: LGHNT, FRNRAP. CDR3 nucleotide sequence: TGTGCTAGTGGTTTGGCGGGGGGTAATTCACCCCTCCACTTT. This encodes CASGLAGGNSPLHF.

The rearrangement joins TRBV28 to TRBJ2-5; D may be TRBD2 (5 bases). V was cut by 3 bases and J by 5 bases, with 16 bases left in between. There are 15 residues in the CDR3. In germline, CDR1 is MDHEN, CDR2 SYDVKM. CDR3 sequence (DNA): TGTGCCAGCAGTTTGTCGGGGTTCGGAATGGAGACCCAGTACTTC. The encoded protein is CASSLSGFGMETQYF. Combining the CDR3 with reference TRBV28 and TRBJ2-5 gives the whole variable domain DVKVTQSSRYLVKRTGEKVFLECVQDMDHENMFWYRQDPGLGLRLIYFSYDVKMKEKGDIPEGYSVSREKKERFSLILESASTNQTSMYLCASSLSGFGMETQYFGPGTRLLVL.

This chain joins TRBV5-3 and TRBJ1-6; D is unclear. TRBV5-3 is known as an ORF, though its function is uncertain. CDR3 length: 14 amino acids. The V and J ends lost 10 bases and 9 bases respectively, with 20 bases between them. The CDR3: CAQKPGQDGSPLHF. CDR3 DNA: TGTGCCCAAAAACCGGGTCAGGATGGTTCACCCCTCCACTTT.

This CDR3 reads CASSPGTGSYNEQFF. The CDR3 nucleotides read TGTGCCAGCAGTCCCGGGACAGGATCCTACAATGAGCAGTTCTTC. This chain joins TRBV28 and TRBJ2-1, with TRBD1 matching 8 bases. Germline CDR1 MDHEN, CDR2 SYDVKM. V lost 5 bases to trimming and J lost 1 base; unmatched junction nucleotides: 4. The CDR3 totals 15 residues.

V gene TRBV7-2 combines with J gene TRBJ2-4, with D possibly being TRBD1 (6 bases). Germline V lookup: CDR1 SGHTA, CDR2 FQGNSA. The CDR3 consists of 16 residues. Trimming cost V 5 bases and J 1 base, with 15 bases left between them. The CDR3 loop reads CASSPSRGYAKNIQYF. CDR3 in DNA: TGTGCCAGCAGCCCATCTAGGGGGTACGCCAAAAACATTCAGTACTTC.

The chain has TRBV14 and TRBJ1-1; possibly TRBD1 for D (6 bases). The CDR3 is made up of 14 amino acids. Germline V gives CDR1 SGHDN, CDR2 FVKESK. The ends were cut back, 3 bases at V and 6 bases at J, with 14 bases in the middle. CDR3 region: CASSQQTGLSEAFF. CDR3 nucleotides: TGTGCCAGCAGCCAGCAAACAGGGTTATCTGAAGCTTTCTTT.

The rearrangement joins TRBV5-6 to TRBJ2-7; D unclear. The CDR3 totals 13 residues. From germline, CDR1 is SGHDT and CDR2 YYEEEE. The V end was cut by 0 bases, the J end by 4 bases, with 8 bases between. The CDR3 nucleotides read TGTGCCAGCAGCTTGGGGGCAGTATACGAGCAGTACTTC. Translation: CASSLGAVYEQYF.

V usage is TRBV7-8 and J usage is TRBJ1-1; perhaps TRBD1 as D (5 bases). The CDR3 runs to 14 residues. Germline loops: CDR1 SGHVS, CDR2 FQNEAQ. The V and J ends lost 8 bases and 1 base respectively, with 14 bases between them. CDR3 sequence reads: CASGRGGRNTEAFF. The CDR3 DNA is TGTGCCAGCGGACGGGGGGGGAGGAACACTGAAGCTTTCTTT.

This chain connects TRBV2 to TRBJ2-5, with 14 bases fitting TRBD2. This CDR3 region has 16 residues. Germline values: CDR1 SNHLY, CDR2 FYNNEI. The V gene end was trimmed by 4 bases and the J gene end by 5 bases; junction bases not matched to a gene: 6. The CDR3 is CASSGRLAGGSETQYF. The DNA for the CDR3 is TGTGCCAGCAGTGGGAGACTAGCGGGGGGGTCGGAGACCCAGTACTTC.

This CDR3 is CASSQTGGYADTQYF. The CDR3 DNA reads as TGCGCCAGCAGTCAAACAGGGGGTTACGCAGATACGCAGTATTTT. The rearrangement joins TRBV4-1 to TRBJ2-3; 8 bases are a match to TRBD1. CDR1 and CDR2 (germline): MGHRA, YSYEKL. The V and J ends lost 6 bases and 4 bases, in that order; junction bases with no gene match: 9. The CDR3 runs 15 residues.